Following are 8 T cell receptor beta chains from one sample sequenced in a study of shared clonotypes between healthy human individuals. Naive CD8 cells were CD45RO-negative, positively selected for CCR7, excluding terminally differentiated effector memory CD45RA+ cells. Sequenced by immunoSEQ multiplex PCR; TCRdb stores in-frame clones only, minus some. The table includes about 2 million clones, approximately 94% detected once. The sample comprised naive CD8+ T cells sorted from blood. These TCRs come from a man between 18 and 35 years old in good health.

J is TRBJ2-1 and V is TRBV27; D might be TRBD1 or TRBD2, each matching 5 bases. The germline V gene has CDR1 MNHEY and CDR2 SMNVEV (reference sequence). This CDR3 is built from 12 residues. Trimming removed 8 bases from V and 4 bases from J, with 9 bases in between. CDR3 in DNA: TGTGCCAGCGGGACGGTTTACAATGAGCAGTTCTTC. As protein: CASGTVYNEQFF.

The rearrangement uses TRBV19 and TRBJ2-3; D might be TRBD2 (6 bases). With 0 bases removed from V and 5 bases from J, the gap between germline ends came to 12 bases. This CDR3 is 15 amino acids long. Germline V gene data show CDR1 as LNHDA and CDR2 as SQIVND (reference sequence). CDR3 amino acids: CASSIDHGGLDTQYF. In nucleotides, the CDR3 is TGTGCCAGTAGTATAGATCACGGGGGACTAGATACGCAGTATTTT.

The V and J genes are TRBV19 and TRBJ1-2; D is unresolved. Germline V CDR1 and CDR2: LNHDA, SQIVND (reference sequence). The V gene lost 5 bases and the J gene lost 4 bases, with 14 bases spanning the gap. The CDR3 has 14 amino acids. The CDR3 DNA follows: TGTGCCAGTAGTCCCCCGAGGGAAAGCTATGGCTACACCTTC. Translated: CASSPPRESYGYTF. Variable domain in full (rest from reference TRBV19 and TRBJ1-2): DGGITQSPKYLFRKEGQNVTLSCEQNLNHDAMYWYRQDPGQGLRLIYYSQIVNDFQKGDIAEGYSVSREKKESFPLTVTSAQKNPTAFYLCASSPPRESYGYTFGSGTRLTVV.

The rearrangement joins TRBV5-5 to TRBJ1-2, with 7 bases matching TRBD1. CDR3 length: 17 residues. Germline V gene lookup returns CDR1 SGHKS and CDR2 YYEKEE (reference sequence). J gave up 8 bases and V 0 bases, and 16 bases lay outside the gene matches. The chain's CDR3 is CASSLGIGDRAFWGYTF. In DNA, the CDR3 is TGTGCCAGCAGCTTGGGGATTGGGGACAGAGCGTTTTGGGGCTACACCTTC.

This clone was seen just once. V usage is TRBV27 and J usage is TRBJ2-7; D remains ambiguous. The CDR3 spans 13 residues. CDR1 and CDR2 (germline): MNHEY, SMNVEV (reference sequence). Trimming stripped 2 bases from V and 5 bases from J, with 10 bases between. CDR3 nucleotide sequence: TGTGCCAGCAGTTTAATGATTGGGGACGAGCAGTACTTC. Protein: CASSLMIGDEQYF.

The V and J genes are TRBV11-2 and TRBJ2-2, with D maybe TRBD2 (5 bases). The length of the CDR3 is 16 residues. Germline values: CDR1 SGHAT, CDR2 FQNNGV. Trimming cost V 6 bases and J 4 bases, with 18 bases left between them. For the CDR3, the DNA is TGTGCCAGCAGTCTCGGGCCGCGGGTTGGCACCGGGGAGCTGTTTTTT. Translating it yields CASSLGPRVGTGELFF.

The genes are TRBV6-5 and TRBJ2-1, with D perhaps TRBD1 or TRBD2 (5 bases each). CDR1 is MNHEY and CDR2 is SVGAGI in the germline V gene. Trimming stripped 5 bases from V and 2 bases from J, with 13 bases between. This CDR3 comprises 15 residues. The CDR3 nucleotides are TGTGCCAGCAGTGGGGACGGGGAGACCTACAATGAGCAGTTCTTC. Protein: CASSGDGETYNEQFF.

This sequence joins TRBV5-6 and TRBJ2-7, with 8 bases that match TRBD2. CDR1 SGHDT and CDR2 YYEEEE come from the germline V gene. The V segment lost 8 bases and the J segment 5 bases; nucleotides outside the gene matches: 9. The CDR3 runs to 13 residues. The CDR3 is CASSGVGLDEQYF. The CDR3 region has the DNA TGTGCCAGTAGCGGGGTTGGACTTGACGAGCAGTACTTC.